This T cell receptor beta chain is drawn from a study of T cell repertoires in cytomegalovirus infection (dated by TCRdb to the late 2010s). Describing the broader study: Donor HLA type was relevant to the analysis, as public TCR beta signatures indicated carriage of CMV infection together with the matching HLA type. Study-wide conclusions, independent of this receptor: In both this cohort and an independent roughly 330-donor cohort, the cumulative frequency of public TCR beta family members distinguished carriers of CMV infection plus the relevant HLA type. The ex vivo response was dominated by HLA-C-restricted CMV-specific TCR beta clonotypes, and the single most frequent clonotype in two of eight donors was supplied by these HLA-C-restricted clonotypes.

The CDR3 covers 20 residues, taking in both the cysteine and the phenylalanine. CDR3 DNA is the only sequence kept; it has 60 bases, read in frame from the first base. Germline trimming amounts to 5 bases on V and 2 bases on J, with 17 as the count of junction bases outside the gene matches. CDR1 and CDR2 were assigned from the germline V gene as MNHNS and SASEGT. Sequencing relied on an Illumina HiSeq 1500. TCRdb handled the public reads itself, with Q25 trimming in fastp and clone calling in MiXCR, and kept productive beta chains. CDR3 protein sequences are deduplicated, and each keeps its most common genes and DNA. Counted in this sample were some 680,000 distinct CDR3 sequences; roughly 35% of them appeared once. Under 3% of the sample belongs to the ten largest clones. Details on this clonotype: The antigen it recognizes is unknown. Nothing much larger sits one base from this clone, and base qualities are not available.

This chain joins TRBV6-1 to TRBJ2-5; 13 central bases correspond to TRBD2. The sample taken for sequencing was PBMCs. This receptor was taken from a human donor in good health (CMV status not recorded). Some clones in this sample may be carry-over from other donors' samples. In nucleotide form, the sequence is TGTGCCAGCAGTACCCGCGGGACAGGGACTAGCGGGACGTTACAAGAGACCCAGTACTTC. Its translation reads: CASSTRGTGTSGTLQETQYF.